This is a list of T cell receptor beta chains from one sample in a study of cytomegalovirus exposure and HLA in healthy donors. Method: immunoSEQ multiplex PCR; TCRdb's copy keeps in-frame clones and lacks some. The sample consists of around 120,000 clones, about four fifths of them appearing once. The sequencing input was PBMCs. Receptors originate from a female donor in good health and CMV-seropositive. CDR3s include the opening cysteine and the closing phenylalanine or tryptophan. The D gene is left open where the match is weak. Part of the rows lack a size; the others show once, few, many or a class for expanded clones.

v_gene,len,j_gene,abundance,d_gene,CDR3aa,CDR3nt
TRBV2,12,TRBJ2-7,.,.,CASKVSSYEQYF,TGTGCCAGCAAAGTTTCTAGCTACGAGCAGTACTTC
TRBV11-2,13,TRBJ1-5,.,.,CASSTDRNQPQHF,TGTGCCAGCAGCACCGACAGGAATCAGCCCCAGCATTTT
TRBV28,12,TRBJ1-5,.,.,CASSLAQTPQHF,TGTGCCAGCAGTTTGGCACAGACGCCCCAGCATTTT
TRBV5-1,14,TRBJ1-1,.,.,CASSVSGQGTEAFF,TGCGCCAGCAGCGTTTCTGGGCAGGGTACTGAAGCTTTCTTT
TRBV7-9,14,TRBJ2-7,.,TRBD1,CASSTGQGINEQYF,TGTGCCAGCAGCACGGGACAGGGGATCAACGAGCAGTACTTC
TRBV7-9,15,TRBJ2-1,.,.,CASSLQAFGTNEQFF,TGTGCCAGCAGCTTACAGGCCTTCGGAACGAATGAGCAGTTCTTC
TRBV27,16,TRBJ1-2,.,TRBD1,CASRLNVGTGKSGYTF,TGTGCCAGCAGACTAAACGTAGGGACAGGTAAAAGTGGCTACACCTTC
TRBV29-1,16,TRBJ1-1,once,.,CSVPLSGLAQLSEAFF,TGCAGCGTCCCTTTATCCGGGTTAGCCCAACTCTCAGAAGCTTTCTTT
TRBV6-1,15,TRBJ2-5,.,.,CASSLRGRYQETQYF,TGTGCCAGCAGTCTGCGGGGCCGGTACCAAGAGACCCAGTACTTC
TRBV7-9,14,TRBJ2-2,once,TRBD2,CASSLGGGTGELFF,TGTGCCAGCAGTCTCGGGGGGGGCACCGGGGAGCTGTTTTTT
TRBV18,13,TRBJ2-3,.,.,CASSPPGRDTQYF,TGTGCCAGCTCACCACCAGGGAGAGATACGCAGTATTTT
TRBV2,12,TRBJ2-5,.,.,CASSGGPGAQYF,TGTGCCAGCAGTGGGGGCCCTGGGGCCCAGTACTTC
TRBV19,14,TRBJ2-5,.,.,CASSIPHGGETQYF,TGTGCCAGTAGTATTCCCCACGGGGGAGAGACCCAGTACTTC
TRBV5-1,16,TRBJ2-1,once,TRBD2,CASTKGVAGGVNEQFF,TGCGCCAGCACGAAAGGGGTAGCGGGGGGGGTCAATGAGCAGTTCTTC
TRBV5-1,16,TRBJ2-3,.,TRBD2,CASSGGTSGVADTQYF,TGCGCCAGCAGCGGCGGGACTAGCGGGGTAGCAGATACGCAGTATTTT
TRBV5-1,16,TRBJ1-6,.,TRBD1,CASSLVAQGESSPLHF,TGCGCCAGCAGCTTGGTGGCTCAGGGGGAGAGTTCACCCCTCCACTTT
TRBV18,14,TRBJ2-7,.,TRBD1,CASSAGTAFYEQYF,TGTGCCAGCTCAGCCGGGACAGCCTTTTACGAGCAGTACTTC
TRBV20-1,10,TRBJ2-4,.,.,CSALQNIQYF,TGCAGTGCCTTACAGAACATTCAGTACTTC
TRBV5-1,14,TRBJ2-7,once,.,CASSFGAWAGEQYF,TGCGCCAGCAGCTTCGGCGCATGGGCTGGCGAGCAGTACTTC
TRBV6-1,14,TRBJ1-4,.,TRBD1,CASNKGQPNEKLFF,TGTGCCAGCAACAAGGGACAGCCGAATGAAAAACTGTTTTTT
TRBV4-2,15,TRBJ2-5,.,.,CASSPVGTYGETQYF,TGTGCCAGCAGCCCTGTAGGGACTTACGGGGAGACCCAGTACTTC
TRBV27,13,TRBJ2-4,.,.,CASTGVGRNIQYF,TGTGCCAGCACCGGGGTAGGGAGAAACATTCAGTACTTC
TRBV5-1,16,TRBJ1-2,.,TRBD1,CASRDPGTGLDYGYTF,TGCGCCAGCAGGGATCCCGGGACAGGGCTTGACTATGGCTACACCTTC
TRBV19,13,TRBJ2-1,.,.,CASGTWGNNEQFF,TGTGCCAGTGGGACTTGGGGAAACAATGAGCAGTTCTTC
TRBV10-3,14,TRBJ1-2,.,TRBD1,CAIKPGQGDRGYTF,TGTGCCATCAAACCGGGACAGGGGGACCGGGGCTACACCTTC
TRBV19,14,TRBJ2-7,.,.,CASSLGAGHYEQYF,TGTGCCAGTAGTCTGGGAGCGGGCCACTACGAGCAGTACTTC
TRBV6-1,13,TRBJ1-1,.,.,CASYKGENTEAFF,TGTGCCAGCTATAAGGGGGAGAACACTGAAGCTTTCTTT
TRBV27,14,TRBJ1-6,.,TRBD1,CASRGQGYNSPLHF,TGTGCCAGCAGGGGACAGGGATATAATTCACCCCTCCACTTT
TRBV5-6,16,TRBJ2-5,few,.,CASSLTDNLGLETQYF,TGTGCCAGCAGCTTGACGGACAACTTGGGACTAGAGACCCAGTACTTC
TRBV7-2,17,TRBJ1-5,once,.,CASSPRWGGRGYQPQHF,TGTGCCAGCAGCCCGCGTTGGGGGGGGAGAGGGTATCAGCCCCAGCATTTT
TRBV5-1,13,TRBJ2-5,few,.,CASSPTSGETQYF,TGCGCCAGCAGCCCGACGTCGGGAGAGACCCAGTACTTC
TRBV7-9,12,TRBJ1-1,.,.,CASSRMETEAFF,TGTGCCAGCAGCCGTATGGAGACTGAAGCTTTCTTT
TRBV19,13,TRBJ1-1,.,TRBD1,CASSVTGGTEAFF,TGTGCCAGTAGTGTCACAGGGGGCACTGAAGCTTTCTTT
TRBV4-1,15,TRBJ2-2,.,.,CASSQAQVKAGELFF,TGCGCCAGCAGCCAGGCCCAGGTGAAGGCCGGGGAGCTGTTTTTT
TRBV5-1,16,TRBJ1-1,.,TRBD1,CASRPGAGGALAEAFF,TGCGCCAGCAGGCCGGGGGCAGGGGGCGCGTTGGCTGAAGCTTTCTTT
TRBV7-8,16,TRBJ1-3,.,.,CASSTEGGVSGNTIYF,TGTGCCAGCAGCACCGAGGGGGGGGTCTCTGGAAACACCATATATTTT
TRBV28,13,TRBJ1-2,few,.,CASSQGGSYGYTF,TGTGCCAGCAGCCAGGGCGGTAGCTATGGCTACACCTTC
TRBV13,14,TRBJ1-4,.,TRBD1,CASSFRQGDEKLFF,TGTGCCAGCAGCTTCCGACAGGGGGATGAAAAACTGTTTTTT
TRBV10-3,16,TRBJ1-2,.,.,CAISESHDSTNYGYTF,TGTGCCATCAGTGAGTCGCACGACAGCACTAACTATGGCTACACCTTC
TRBV5-4,15,TRBJ1-6,few,.,CASSLDPIYNSPLHF,TGTGCCAGCAGCTTGGATCCAATTTATAATTCACCCCTCCACTTT
TRBV18,15,TRBJ2-5,.,TRBD1,CASSPPSTGGETQYF,TGTGCCAGCTCACCACCGTCAACAGGGGGAGAGACCCAGTACTTC
TRBV2,12,TRBJ2-1,.,.,CASSESDNEQFF,TGTGCCAGCAGTGAATCAGACAATGAGCAGTTCTTC